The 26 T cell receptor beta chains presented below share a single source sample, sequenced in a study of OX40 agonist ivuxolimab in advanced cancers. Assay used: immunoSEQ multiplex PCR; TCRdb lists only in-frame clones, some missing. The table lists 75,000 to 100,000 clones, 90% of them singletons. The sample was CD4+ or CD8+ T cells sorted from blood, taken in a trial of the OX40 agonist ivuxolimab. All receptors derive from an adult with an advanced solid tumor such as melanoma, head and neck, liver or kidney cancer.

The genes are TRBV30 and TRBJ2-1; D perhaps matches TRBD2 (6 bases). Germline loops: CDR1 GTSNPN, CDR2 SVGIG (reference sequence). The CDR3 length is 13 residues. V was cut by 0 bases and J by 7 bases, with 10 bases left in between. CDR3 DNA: TGTGCCTGGAGTGTGGTCAGCGGGAATGAGCAGTTCTTC. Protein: CAWSVVSGNEQFF.

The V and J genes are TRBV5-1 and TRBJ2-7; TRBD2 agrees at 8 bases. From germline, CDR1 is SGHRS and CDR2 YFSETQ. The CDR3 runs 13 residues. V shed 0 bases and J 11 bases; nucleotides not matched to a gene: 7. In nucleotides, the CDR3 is TGCGCCAGCAGCTTGGGGGGCGGGAGGACGGAGTACTTC. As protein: CASSLGGGRTEYF.

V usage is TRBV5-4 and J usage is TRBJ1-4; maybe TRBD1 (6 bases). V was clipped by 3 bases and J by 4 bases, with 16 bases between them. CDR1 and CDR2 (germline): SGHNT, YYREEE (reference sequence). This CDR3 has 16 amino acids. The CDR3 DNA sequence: TGTGCCAGCAGCTCCAGACAGGTTCGCGGTAATGAAAAACTGTTTTTT. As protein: CASSSRQVRGNEKLFF.

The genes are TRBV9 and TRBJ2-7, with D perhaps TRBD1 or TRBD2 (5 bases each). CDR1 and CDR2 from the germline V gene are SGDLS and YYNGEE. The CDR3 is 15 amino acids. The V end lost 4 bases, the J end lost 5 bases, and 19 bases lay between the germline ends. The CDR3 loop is CASSPLVGTADEQYF. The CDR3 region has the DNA TGTGCCAGCAGCCCCCTGGTAGGGACGGCTGACGAGCAGTACTTC.

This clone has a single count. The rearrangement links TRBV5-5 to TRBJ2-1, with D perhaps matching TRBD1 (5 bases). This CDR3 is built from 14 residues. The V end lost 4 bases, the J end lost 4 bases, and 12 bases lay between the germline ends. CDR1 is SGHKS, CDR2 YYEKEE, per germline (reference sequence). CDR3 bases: TGTGCCAGCAGCCCCCAGGGCAGGTACAATGAGCAGTTCTTC. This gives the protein CASSPQGRYNEQFF.

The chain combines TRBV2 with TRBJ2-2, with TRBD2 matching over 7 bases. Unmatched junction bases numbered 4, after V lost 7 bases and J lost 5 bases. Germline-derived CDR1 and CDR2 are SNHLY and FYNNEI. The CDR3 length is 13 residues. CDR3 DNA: TGTGCCAGCAATGGGAGGGCGACCGGGGAGCTGTTTTTT. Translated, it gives CASNGRATGELFF.

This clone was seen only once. The CDR3 nucleotides read TGCGCCAGCACGGCTATGTCACCCCTCCACTTT. Amino acids: CASTAMSPLHF. The chain links TRBV5-1 to TRBJ1-6; D uncertain. Trimming shortened V by 6 bases and J by 10 bases, and 8 bases separated the two germline ends. The germline V gene encodes CDR1 SGHRS and CDR2 YFSETQ. This CDR3 is built from 11 residues.

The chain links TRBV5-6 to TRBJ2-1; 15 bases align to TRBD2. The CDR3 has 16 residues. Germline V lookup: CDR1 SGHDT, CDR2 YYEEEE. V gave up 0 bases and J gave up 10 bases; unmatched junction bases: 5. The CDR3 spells CASSLAGTSGRREQFF. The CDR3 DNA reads TGTGCCAGCAGCTTGGCAGGGACTAGCGGGAGGAGGGAGCAGTTCTTC.

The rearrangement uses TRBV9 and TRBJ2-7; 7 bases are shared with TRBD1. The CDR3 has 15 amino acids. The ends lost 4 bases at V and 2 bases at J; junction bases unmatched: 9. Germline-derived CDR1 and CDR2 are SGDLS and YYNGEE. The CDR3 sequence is CASSPLDRITYEQYF. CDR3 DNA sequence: TGTGCCAGCAGCCCCCTGGACAGGATAACCTACGAGCAGTACTTC.

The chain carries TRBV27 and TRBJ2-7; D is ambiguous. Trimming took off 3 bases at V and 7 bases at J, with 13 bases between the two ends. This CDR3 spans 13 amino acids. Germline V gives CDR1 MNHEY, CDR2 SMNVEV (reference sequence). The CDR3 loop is CASSFRRHWEQYF. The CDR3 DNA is TGTGCCAGCAGTTTTAGGCGGCATTGGGAGCAGTACTTC.

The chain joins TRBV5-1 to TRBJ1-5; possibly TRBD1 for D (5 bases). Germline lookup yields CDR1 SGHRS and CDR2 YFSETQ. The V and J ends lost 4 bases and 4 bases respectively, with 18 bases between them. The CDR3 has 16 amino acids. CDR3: CASSAWGGRENQPQHF. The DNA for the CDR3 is TGCGCCAGCAGCGCCTGGGGGGGGAGAGAGAATCAGCCCCAGCATTTT.

The CDR3 sequence: CASSFSGNSQPQHF. CDR3 sequence (DNA): TGTGCCAGCAGTTTTTCGGGAAATAGTCAGCCCCAGCATTTT. The V gene is TRBV27, the J gene TRBJ1-5; D is undetermined. V lost 3 bases to trimming and J lost 6 bases, with 12 bases between them. The length of the CDR3 is 14 residues. Germline V gives CDR1 MNHEY, CDR2 SMNVEV (reference sequence).

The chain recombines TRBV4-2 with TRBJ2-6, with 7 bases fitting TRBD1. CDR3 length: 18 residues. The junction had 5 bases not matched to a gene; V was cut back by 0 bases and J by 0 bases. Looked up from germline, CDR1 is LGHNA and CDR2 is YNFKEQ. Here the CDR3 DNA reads TGTGCCAGCAGCCAAGATAGGCCAGGGGGCTCTGGGGCCAACGTCCTGACTTTC. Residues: CASSQDRPGGSGANVLTF.

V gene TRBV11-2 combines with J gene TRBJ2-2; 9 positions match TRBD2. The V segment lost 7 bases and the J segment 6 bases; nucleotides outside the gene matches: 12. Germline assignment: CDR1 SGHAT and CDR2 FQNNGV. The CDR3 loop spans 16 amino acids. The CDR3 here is CASTLLAGSGAGELFF. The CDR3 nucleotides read TGTGCCAGCACCCTTCTAGCGGGATCGGGGGCCGGGGAGCTGTTTTTT.

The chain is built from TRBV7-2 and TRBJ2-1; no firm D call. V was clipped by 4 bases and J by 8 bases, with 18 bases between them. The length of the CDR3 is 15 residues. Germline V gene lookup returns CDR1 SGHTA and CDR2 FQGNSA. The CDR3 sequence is CASSYDTSLAHEQFF. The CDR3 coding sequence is TGTGCCAGCAGCTATGACACATCCCTGGCTCATGAGCAGTTCTTC.

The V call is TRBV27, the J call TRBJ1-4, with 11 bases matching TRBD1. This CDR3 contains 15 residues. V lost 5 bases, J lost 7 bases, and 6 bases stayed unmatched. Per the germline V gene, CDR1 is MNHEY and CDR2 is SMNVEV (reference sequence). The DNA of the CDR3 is TGTGCCAGCAGTCCCACCGGGACAGGGGGTGAAAAACTGTTTTTT. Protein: CASSPTGTGGEKLFF.

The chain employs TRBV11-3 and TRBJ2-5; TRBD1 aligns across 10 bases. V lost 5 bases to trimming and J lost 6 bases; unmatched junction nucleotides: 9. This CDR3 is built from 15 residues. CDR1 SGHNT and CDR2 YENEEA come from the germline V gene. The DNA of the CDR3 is TGTGCCAGCAGCCTTACCCGGGACAGGGGAAAGACCCAGTACTTC. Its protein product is CASSLTRDRGKTQYF.

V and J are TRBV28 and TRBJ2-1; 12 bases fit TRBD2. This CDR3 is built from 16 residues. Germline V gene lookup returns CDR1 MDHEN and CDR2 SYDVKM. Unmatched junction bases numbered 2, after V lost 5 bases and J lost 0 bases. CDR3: CASSATSGSSYNEQFF. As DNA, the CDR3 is TGTGCCAGCAGTGCGACTAGCGGGAGCTCCTACAATGAGCAGTTCTTC.

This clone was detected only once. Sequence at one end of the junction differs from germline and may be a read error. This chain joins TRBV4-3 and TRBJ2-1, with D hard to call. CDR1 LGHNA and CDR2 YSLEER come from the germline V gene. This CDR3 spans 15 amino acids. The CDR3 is CASRQGLQPYNEQFF. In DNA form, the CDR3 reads TGCGCCAGCAGACAAGGTTTACAGCCCTACAATGAGCAGTTCTTC.

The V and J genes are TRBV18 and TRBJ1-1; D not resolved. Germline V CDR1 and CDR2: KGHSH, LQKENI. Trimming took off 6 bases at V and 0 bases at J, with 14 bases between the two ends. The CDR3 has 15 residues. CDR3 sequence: CASSLSGGLNTEAFF. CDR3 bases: TGTGCCAGCTCCCTGTCGGGAGGGTTGAACACTGAAGCTTTCTTT.

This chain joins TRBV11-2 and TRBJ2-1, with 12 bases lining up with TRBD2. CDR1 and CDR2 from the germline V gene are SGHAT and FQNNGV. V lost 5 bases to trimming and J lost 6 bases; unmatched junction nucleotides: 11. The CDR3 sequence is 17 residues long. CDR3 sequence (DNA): TGTGCCAGCAGCGGAAAGACTAGCGGGAGAGGAAGCAATGAGCAGTTCTTC. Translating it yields CASSGKTSGRGSNEQFF.

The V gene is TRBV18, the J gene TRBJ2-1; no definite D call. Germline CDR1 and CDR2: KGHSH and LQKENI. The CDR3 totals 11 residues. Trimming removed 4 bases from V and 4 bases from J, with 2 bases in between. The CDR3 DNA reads TGTGCCAGCTCACTGTACAATGAGCAGTTCTTC. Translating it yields CASSLYNEQFF.

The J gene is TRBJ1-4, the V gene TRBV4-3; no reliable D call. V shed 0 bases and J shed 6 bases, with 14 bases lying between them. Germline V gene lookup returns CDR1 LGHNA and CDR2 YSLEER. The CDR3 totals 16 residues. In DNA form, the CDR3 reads TGCGCCAGCAGCCAAGAATCCGGGCACTCATATGAAAAACTGTTTTTT. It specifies CASSQESGHSYEKLFF.

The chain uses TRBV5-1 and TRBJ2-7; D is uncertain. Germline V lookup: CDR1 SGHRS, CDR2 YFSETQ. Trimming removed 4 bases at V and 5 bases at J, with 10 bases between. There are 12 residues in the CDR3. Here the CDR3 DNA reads TGCGCCAGCAGCGGTTCTTACAACGAGCAGTACTTC. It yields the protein CASSGSYNEQYF.

The DNA for the CDR3 is TGTGCCAGCAGCTTAGATCTCCGGGACTATGGCTACACCTTC. Its protein product is CASSLDLRDYGYTF. This rearrangement joins TRBV11-2 to TRBJ1-2; the D is unclear. The CDR3 is 14 residues long. Trimming stripped 0 bases from V and 3 bases from J, with 8 bases between. The germline V gene encodes CDR1 SGHAT and CDR2 FQNNGV.

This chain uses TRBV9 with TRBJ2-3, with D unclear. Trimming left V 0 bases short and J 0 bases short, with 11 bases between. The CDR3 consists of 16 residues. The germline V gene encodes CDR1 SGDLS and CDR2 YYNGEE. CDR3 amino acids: CASSVGLSVSTDTQYF. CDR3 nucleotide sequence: TGTGCCAGCAGCGTAGGTCTCTCGGTTAGCACAGATACGCAGTATTTT.